Listed below are T cell receptor beta chains from one sample, sequenced in a study of T cell responses to AZD1222 COVID-19 vaccine. TCRdb's table, derived via immunoSEQ multiplex PCR, lists solely in-frame clones and lacks some. This sample has roughly 160,000 clones, with about nine tenths found just once. The sequencing used peripheral blood, collected on day 0 of AZD1222 vaccination. All receptors come from an adult in good health. CDR3s include the opening cysteine and the closing phenylalanine or tryptophan. A D gene is named only where the DNA matches it firmly.

TRBV4-1	TRBJ1-5	NA	CASSQATPYSNQPQHF
TRBV2	TRBJ2-7	TRBD1	CASSKGGGAYEQYF
TRBV24-1	TRBJ2-5	TRBD1	CATSDPGTGYQETQYF
TRBV15	TRBJ1-5	NA	CATSRSAGAGPQHF
TRBV11-1	TRBJ1-2	TRBD1	CASSLGQSYGYTF
TRBV6-1	TRBJ2-3	TRBD2	CASSEVRGNTDTQYF
TRBV4-1	TRBJ1-5	TRBD1	CASSQERDRASGNQPQHF
TRBV7-8	TRBJ1-1	TRBD1	CASSLAKRQGSNTEAFF
TRBV7-3	TRBJ1-1	NA	CASSDQPGQNTEAFF
TRBV7-2	TRBJ2-2	NA	CASSLVSAGTGELFF
TRBV19	TRBJ2-2	NA	CASSAAGQTGELFF
TRBV12-3/TRBV12-4	TRBJ2-7	NA	CASSWSTYEQYF
TRBV6-5	TRBJ1-1	NA	CASILRENTEAFF
TRBV11-2	TRBJ1-6	NA	CASSPDRDKRFNF
TRBV5-1	TRBJ1-6	NA	CASSFQGENSPLHF
TRBV7-2	TRBJ1-3	NA	CASSLDLVSGNTIYF
TRBV2	TRBJ1-5	TRBD1	CASSGGTGNQPQHF
TRBV5-1	TRBJ2-4	NA	CASSFWGGQVAKNIQYF
TRBV19	TRBJ2-1	NA	CASSLYNEQFF
TRBV13	TRBJ2-3	TRBD1	CASKAGGPDTQYF
TRBV5-4	TRBJ1-5	TRBD1	CASSPRGDRDLESNQPQHF
TRBV12-3/TRBV12-4	TRBJ1-1	NA	CASSDHRTTEAFF
TRBV28	TRBJ1-4	NA	CASTTGGQENEKLFF
TRBV18	TRBJ1-2	NA	CASSPGTSYGYTF
TRBV19	TRBJ1-4	NA	CASWGRGGEKLFF
TRBV19	TRBJ1-6	TRBD1	CASTPLSQGADNSPLHF